A selection of T cell receptor beta chains follows, all from one sample in a study of T cell responses to AZD1222 COVID-19 vaccine. The assay was immunoSEQ multiplex PCR, and TCRdb's table has in-frame clones only and misses some. The data show some 100,000 clones, around 87% seen once. The sequences come from peripheral blood, collected on day 0 of MenACWY control vaccination. The receptors come from an adult in good health. Both conserved end residues are part of each CDR3. D genes are given only for firm matches. Rows give clone size only sometimes, using once, few, many, or a class for an expanded clone.

>TRBV19|TRBJ1-5|.|.
CASSARGPNQPQHF
TGTGCCAGTAGTGCGAGGGGCCCCAATCAGCCCCAGCATTTT
>TRBV5-6|TRBJ2-7|TRBD1|.
CASSEGTGGPYEQYF
TGTGCCAGCAGCGAGGGGACAGGGGGCCCCTACGAGCAGTACTTC
>TRBV28|TRBJ1-1|.|.
CASSVGRLNTEAFF
TGTGCCAGCAGTGTGGGACGGTTGAACACTGAAGCTTTCTTT
>TRBV7-8|TRBJ2-2|.|.
CASSRRDIGELFF
TGTGCCAGCAGCCGCCGGGACATCGGGGAGCTGTTTTTT
>TRBV5-1|TRBJ2-3|.|.
CASSFSVGRVDTQYF
TGCGCCAGCAGCTTCTCCGTTGGGCGGGTAGATACGCAGTATTTT
>TRBV7-2|TRBJ2-7|TRBD2|.
CASSPRGGATREQYF
TGTGCCAGCAGCCCCCGCGGGGGGGCGACGCGGGAGCAGTACTTC
>TRBV27|TRBJ2-7|.|.
CASSSRDTRAYEQYF
TGTGCCAGCAGTTCTCGGGACACGAGGGCCTACGAGCAGTACTTC
>TRBV27|TRBJ1-2|.|.
CASSSSGSPNYGYTF
TGTGCCAGCAGTTCCTCAGGGTCACCGAACTATGGCTACACCTTC
>TRBV5-1|TRBJ2-3|.|.
CASSLEQASTDTQYF
TGCGCCAGCAGCTTGGAACAGGCTAGCACAGATACGCAGTATTTT
>TRBV5-4|TRBJ2-3|.|.
CASSLVPTDTQYF
TGTGCCAGCAGCTTGGTGCCCACAGATACGCAGTATTTT
>TRBV28|TRBJ1-3|.|.
CASSSGGTSGNTIYF
TGTGCCAGCAGCTCCGGGGGGACCTCTGGAAACACCATATATTTT
>TRBV7-9|TRBJ1-1|.|.
CASGLRPDGEAFF
TGTGCCAGCGGACTCAGACCGGACGGTGAAGCTTTCTTT
>TRBV7-2|TRBJ1-2|.|once
CASIPSRGDGGYTF
TGTGCCAGCATCCCCTCGAGGGGGGACGGTGGCTACACCTTC
>TRBV7-9|TRBJ1-4|.|.
CASSPGQPTNEKLFF
TGTGCCAGCAGCCCAGGACAGCCAACTAATGAAAAACTGTTTTTT
>TRBV7-9|TRBJ1-1|.|once
CASSLGRQMNTEAFF
TGTGCCAGCAGCTTGGGTCGCCAAATGAACACTGAAGCTTTCTTT
>TRBV7-9|TRBJ2-7|.|.
CASSSRTAPYEQYF
TGTGCCAGCAGCTCGAGGACAGCCCCCTACGAGCAGTACTTC
>TRBV25-1|TRBJ2-5|.|.
CASSESGPKTQYF
TGTGCCAGCAGTGAATCAGGTCCCAAGACCCAGTACTTC
>TRBV21-1|TRBJ1-5|.|.
CASSKAVRSNQPQHF
TGTGCCAGCAGCAAAGCCGTCAGAAGCAATCAGCCCCAGCATTTT
>TRBV13|TRBJ2-7|.|.
CASSFLDRGAGHYEQYF
TGTGCCAGCAGCTTCTTAGACAGGGGAGCGGGGCATTACGAGCAGTACTTC
>TRBV23-1|TRBJ2-7|TRBD1|.
CASSQWWQGVGEQYF
TGCGCCAGCAGTCAATGGTGGCAGGGGGTAGGGGAGCAGTACTTC
>TRBV4-3|TRBJ1-2|.|.
CASSQDGVDGYTF
TGCGCCAGCAGCCAAGATGGGGTGGATGGCTACACCTTC
>TRBV28|TRBJ1-2|.|.
CASSFLGGYTF
TGTGCCAGCAGTTTTTTAGGGGGCTACACCTTC
>TRBV12-3/TRBV12-4|TRBJ1-4|.|.
CASSRESNEKLFF
TGTGCCAGCAGCCGCGAAAGTAATGAAAAACTGTTTTTT
>TRBV2|TRBJ1-4|.|.
CASSDGVGEKLFF
TGTGCCAGCAGTGATGGGGTAGGGGAAAAACTGTTTTTT
>TRBV5-1|TRBJ2-7|TRBD1|.
CASSSTGTGGLEQYF
TGCGCCAGCAGCTCGACCGGGACAGGGGGTCTCGAGCAGTACTTC
>TRBV6-1|TRBJ1-2|.|.
CASSEDSISGYTF
TGTGCCAGCAGTGAGGACAGTATTTCTGGCTACACCTTC
>TRBV7-2|TRBJ2-7|.|once
CASSLGARVYEQYF
TGTGCCAGCAGCTTAGGGGCCAGGGTGTACGAGCAGTACTTC
>TRBV2|TRBJ2-5|.|.
CASIPGEMETQYF
TGTGCCAGCATTCCGGGAGAGATGGAGACCCAGTACTTC
>TRBV29-1|TRBJ2-1|TRBD2|.
CSVRLASNNEQFF
TGCAGCGTAAGACTAGCGAGTAACAATGAGCAGTTCTTC
>TRBV7-2|TRBJ1-4|TRBD1|few
CASSFPTGGREKLFF
TGTGCCAGCAGCTTCCCGACAGGGGGCCGGGAAAAACTGTTTTTT
>TRBV4-2|TRBJ2-3|.|.
CASSQVMGATDTQYF
TGTGCCAGCAGCCAAGTTATGGGGGCCACAGATACGCAGTATTTT
>TRBV30|TRBJ1-1|.|once
CAWIRQENTEAFF
TGTGCCTGGATTAGACAGGAGAACACTGAAGCTTTCTTT
>TRBV28|TRBJ2-7|TRBD2|.
CAATSGKSTEQYF
TGTGCCGCAACTAGCGGGAAGTCTACGGAGCAGTACTTC
>TRBV18|TRBJ2-2|TRBD2|.
CASSTQGGGTTGELFF
TGTGCCAGTTCGACCCAAGGCGGGGGGACCACCGGGGAGCTGTTTTTT
>TRBV14|TRBJ2-5|.|.
CASTAGHQETQYF
TGTGCCAGTACCGCGGGACACCAAGAGACCCAGTACTTC
>TRBV6-5|TRBJ2-2|TRBD2|.
CASSYSASGATGELFF
TGTGCCAGCAGTTACTCGGCTAGCGGCGCGACCGGGGAGCTGTTTTTT
>TRBV28|TRBJ2-2|TRBD1|.
CASTTGGGTGELFF
TGTGCCAGCACTACAGGGGGCGGGACCGGGGAGCTGTTTTTT
>TRBV4-3|TRBJ2-7|TRBD2|.
CASSQGVSGSFYEQYF
TGCGCCAGCAGCCAGGGGGTTAGCGGGAGTTTCTACGAGCAGTACTTC
>TRBV28|TRBJ2-2|.|.
CASSWAGELFF
TGTGCCAGCAGTTGGGCCGGGGAGCTGTTTTTT
>TRBV28|TRBJ1-5|.|.
CASSFRAGNQPQHF
TGTGCCAGCAGTTTTAGAGCCGGCAATCAGCCCCAGCATTTT
>TRBV19|TRBJ1-2|.|once
CASSTTGNWEYGYTF
TGTGCCAGTAGTACTACAGGGAATTGGGAGTATGGCTACACCTTC
>TRBV6-5|TRBJ2-7|.|.
CASNEISYEQYF
TGTGCCAGCAACGAAATCTCCTACGAGCAGTACTTC
>TRBV5-1|TRBJ1-5|.|.
CASSLDRSNQPQHF
TGCGCCAGCAGCTTGGACAGAAGTAATCAGCCCCAGCATTTT
>TRBV7-2|TRBJ1-2|.|.
CASSQTGTDLYGYTF
TGTGCCAGCAGCCAAACCGGGACGGACCTCTATGGCTACACCTTC
>TRBV3-1/TRBV3-2|TRBJ2-7|TRBD2|.
CASSPVSGGYEQYF
TGTGCCAGCAGCCCCGTAAGCGGGGGGTACGAGCAGTACTTC